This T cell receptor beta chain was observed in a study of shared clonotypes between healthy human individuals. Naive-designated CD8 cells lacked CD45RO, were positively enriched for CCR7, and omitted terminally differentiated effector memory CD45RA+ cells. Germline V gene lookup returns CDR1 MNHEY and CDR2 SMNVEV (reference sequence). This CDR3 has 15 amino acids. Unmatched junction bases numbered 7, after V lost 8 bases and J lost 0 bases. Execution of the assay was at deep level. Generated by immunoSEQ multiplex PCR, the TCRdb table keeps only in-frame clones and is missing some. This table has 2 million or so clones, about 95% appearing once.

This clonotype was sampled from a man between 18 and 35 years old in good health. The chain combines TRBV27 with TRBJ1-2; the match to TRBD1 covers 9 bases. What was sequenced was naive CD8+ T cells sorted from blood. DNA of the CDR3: TGTGCCAGCGGAATGACAGGGGGTTCTAACTATGGCTACACCTTC. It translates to CASGMTGGSNYGYTF.